The 31 T cell receptor beta chains reported below all come from one sample, sequenced in a study of neurological immune-mediated disorders. TCRdb used MiXCR to reprocess the 5' RACE reads, holding one entry per CDR3 protein. The sample carries some 60,000 distinct CDR3 sequences, approximately 4% recorded once. Sequenced input: PBMCs. The receptor set was obtained from a woman in her twenties or thirties with multiple sclerosis.

This clonotype was seen ten or more times. The rearrangement links TRBV5-1 to TRBJ1-6, with 10 positions matching TRBD1. The CDR3 is made up of 14 amino acids. CDR1 is SGHRS, CDR2 YFSETQ, per germline. The trim removed 4 bases at V and 8 bases at J, leaving 3 bases unmatched. CDR3 region: CASSGGQGYSPLHF. The CDR3 bases are TGCGCCAGCAGCGGGGGACAGGGGTATTCACCCCTCCACTTT.

This clonotype was found many times. J is TRBJ1-1 and V is TRBV10-3; unclear D gene. The germline V gene encodes CDR1 ENHRY and CDR2 SYGVKD. CDR3 length: 17 residues. V was clipped by 4 bases and J by 4 bases, with 22 bases between them. The CDR3 loop is CAISGSSAGRPSTEAFF. DNA for the CDR3: TGTGCCATCAGTGGGTCGAGTGCAGGCAGGCCCTCCACTGAAGCTTTCTTT.

The table lists this clonotype with many counts. The rearrangement uses TRBV20-1 and TRBJ2-2, with D unresolved. The CDR3 runs to 13 residues. In germline, CDR1 is DFQATT, CDR2 SNEGSKA (reference sequence). V lost 3 bases and J 3 bases, leaving 8 bases between the germline ends. CDR3 in DNA: TGCAGTGCTAGTTCCGCATACACCGGGGAGCTGTTTTTT. It codes for CSASSAYTGELFF.

At least ten counts were recorded for this clonotype. The rearrangement links TRBV6-6 to TRBJ2-1; 8 bases map to TRBD1. With 2 bases clipped from V and 13 bases from J, the junction kept 4 bases outside the gene matches. In germline, CDR1 is MNHNY, CDR2 SVGAGI (reference sequence). The CDR3 spans 12 residues. CDR3 protein: CASSYDRGYQFF. The CDR3 nucleotides read TGTGCCAGCAGTTACGACAGGGGCTACCAGTTCTTC.

This clonotype was observed a few times. This may be a read error, as it is one base from a much larger clone. In this CDR3 the conserved last residue, phenylalanine or tryptophan, is missing, so a read error is likely. The rearrangement uses TRBV5-1 and TRBJ2-4; 7 bases line up with TRBD1. The CDR3 runs to 15 residues. The V segment lost 1 base and the J segment 7 bases; nucleotides outside the gene matches: 8. Germline CDR1 and CDR2: SGHRS and YFSETQ. The CDR3 DNA sequence: TGCGCCAGCAGCTTGTTCGGACAGGAAAGGAACATTCAGTACTAC. This gives the protein CASSLFGQERNIQYY.

This clonotype has more than one count but fewer than ten. The chain links TRBV7-8 to TRBJ1-1; perhaps TRBD1 as D (6 bases). The V end was cut by 1 base, the J end by 6 bases, with 24 bases between. Germline V gene data show CDR1 as SGHVS and CDR2 as FQNEAQ. The CDR3 contains 18 residues. CDR3 nucleotide sequence: TGTGCCAGCAGCTTAGTCCCTGCAACAGGGAGATTTCCATCTGAAGCTTTCTTT. It specifies CASSLVPATGRFPSEAFF.

This clonotype occurred many times. The rearrangement uses TRBV7-2 and TRBJ1-3; D perhaps matches TRBD1 (6 bases). With 1 base removed from V and 7 bases from J, the gap between germline ends came to 11 bases. The CDR3 has 14 residues. CDR1 and CDR2 from the germline V gene are SGHTA and FQGNSA. CDR3 in amino acids: CASSLGQGSNTIYF. CDR3 nucleotides: TGTGCCAGCAGCTTAGGGCAGGGGAGCAACACCATATATTTT.

Of note for this clonotype: Possible read error: a much larger clone is one base away. CDR3 sequence reads: CATSPAGTRGNNEQFF. DNA of the CDR3: TGTGCCACCAGCCCGGCTGGGACTAGAGGGAACAATGAGCAGTTCTTC. The V and J genes are TRBV24-1 and TRBJ2-1; TRBD2 matches at 8 bases. Per the germline V gene, CDR1 is KGHDR and CDR2 is SFDVKD. V was clipped by 7 bases and J by 5 bases; unmatched bases: 12. The CDR3 is 16 amino acids.

This clonotype has at least ten counts. The CDR3 DNA reads TGCGCCAGCAGCCGGGACACCGATCAGCCCCAGCATTTT. This encodes CASSRDTDQPQHF. The chain has TRBV5-1 and TRBJ1-5; possible D gene TRBD1, 6 bases. The germline V and J ends were trimmed by 4 bases and 5 bases, with 10 bases remaining between them. Germline CDR1 and CDR2: SGHRS and YFSETQ. This CDR3 is 13 amino acids long.

This clonotype was detected ten times or more. This sequence joins TRBV20-1 and TRBJ1-6; possible D gene TRBD1, 5 bases. The CDR3 extends over 14 amino acids. Germline CDR1 and CDR2: DFQATT and SNEGSKA (reference sequence). Trimming pared 3 bases from V and 10 bases from J, leaving 16 bases between. This CDR3 reads CSASGGADGSPLHF. CDR3 sequence (DNA): TGCAGTGCTAGTGGTGGGGCGGATGGGTCACCCCTCCACTTT.

This clonotype was counted many times. The chain recombines TRBV29-1 with TRBJ2-2; no definite D call. V was cut by 4 bases and J by 0 bases, with 9 bases left in between. This CDR3 region has 14 residues. Germline V gene data show CDR1 as SQVTM and CDR2 as ANQGSEA. Here the CDR3 reads CSVADLTNTGELFF. CDR3 nucleotides: TGCAGCGTTGCAGACTTGACGAACACCGGGGAGCTGTTTTTT.

This clonotype was recorded many times. The genes are TRBV5-1 and TRBJ1-1; 8 bases align to TRBD1. The CDR3 consists of 17 residues. Germline values: CDR1 SGHRS, CDR2 YFSETQ. V lost 2 bases, J lost 3 bases, and 12 bases stayed unmatched. CDR3 region: CASSFSVSTGAYTEAFF. The DNA for the CDR3 is TGCGCCAGCAGCTTTTCCGTTTCGACAGGGGCCTACACTGAAGCTTTCTTT. Full variable domain (missing parts from reference TRBV5-1 and TRBJ1-1): KAGVTQTPRYLIKTRGQQVTLSCSPISGHRSVSWYQQTPGQGLQFLFEYFSETQRNKGNFPGRFSGRQFSNSRSEMNVSTLELGDSALYLCASSFSVSTGAYTEAFFGQGTRLTVV.

Ten or more counts support this clonotype. The chain uses TRBV5-1 and TRBJ1-1; perhaps TRBD1 as D (5 bases). The CDR3 length is 15 residues. Germline V gives CDR1 SGHRS, CDR2 YFSETQ. V shed 0 bases and J shed 0 bases, with 9 bases lying between them. The CDR3 DNA is TGCGCCAGCAGCTTGGGCAGGGCCTTGAACACTGAAGCTTTCTTT. This codes for CASSLGRALNTEAFF.

This clonotype was seen repeatedly, ten times or more. The rearrangement uses TRBV20-1 and TRBJ1-5; TRBD1 aligns across 7 bases. The germline CDR1 and CDR2 sequences are DFQATT and SNEGSKA (reference sequence). This CDR3 region has 13 residues. V was pared by 5 bases and J by 0 bases, with 1 base of the junction left unmatched. CDR3 DNA sequence: TGCAGTGCTTGGACAGGTAGCAATCAGCCCCAGCATTTT. Translating gives CSAWTGSNQPQHF.

Many counts were recorded for this clonotype. J is TRBJ1-4 and V is TRBV24-1, with a tentative D call TRBD1 (6 bases). Trimming removed 9 bases from V and 5 bases from J, with 9 bases in between. CDR3 length equals 12 residues. CDR1 and CDR2 from the germline V gene are KGHDR and SFDVKD. The CDR3: CATSDRNEKLFF. As DNA, the CDR3 is TGTGCCACCTCCGACAGGAATGAAAAACTGTTTTTT.

This clonotype was observed at least ten times. The gene calls are TRBV12-3 or TRBV12-4 and TRBJ1-1; weak D call: TRBD1 (5 bases). The CDR3 is 14 amino acids. Trimming cost V 6 bases and J 4 bases, with 15 bases left between them. CDR3 bases: TGTGCCAGCAGCCTAGGGGAGGGAGGCACTGAAGCTTTCTTT. Translation: CASSLGEGGTEAFF.

V gene TRBV27 combines with J gene TRBJ2-3; possibly TRBD1 for D (6 bases). This CDR3 contains 15 residues. Trimming took off 7 bases at V and 4 bases at J, with 18 bases between the two ends. Germline CDR1 reads MNHEY; CDR2 reads SMNVEV (reference sequence). This CDR3 reads CASKPRQVTPDTQYF. The CDR3 nucleotides read TGTGCCAGCAAACCCCGACAGGTGACCCCAGATACGCAGTATTTT.

In its sample, this clonotype was seen many times. This chain uses TRBV7-2 with TRBJ1-1; D is undetermined. Germline assignment: CDR1 SGHTA and CDR2 FQGNSA. The CDR3 length is 15 residues. Trimming removed 4 bases at V and 5 bases at J, with 17 bases between. This CDR3 is CASSSRSLSSTEAFF. The CDR3 DNA reads as TGTGCCAGCAGCTCCCGGAGTCTTTCAAGTACTGAAGCTTTCTTT. Combining the CDR3 with reference TRBV7-2 and TRBJ1-1 gives the whole variable domain GAGVSQSPSNKVTEKGKDVELRCDPISGHTALYWYRQSLGQGLEFLIYFQGNSAPDKSGLPSDRFSAERTGGSVSTLTIQRTQQEDSAVYLCASSSRSLSSTEAFFGQGTRLTVV.

This clonotype was recorded many times. The genes are TRBV12-3 or TRBV12-4 and TRBJ1-5; D unclear. The V end was cut by 2 bases, the J end by 6 bases, with 11 bases between. This CDR3 comprises 14 residues. DNA of the CDR3: TGTGCCAGCAGTTTATTGGGTTACGGTCAGCCCCAGCATTTT. It is translated as CASSLLGYGQPQHF.

This clonotype was found many times. This CDR3 reads CSARGDWTPNEQFF. CDR3 nucleotide sequence: TGCAGTGCTAGGGGGGACTGGACCCCCAATGAGCAGTTCTTC. This sequence joins TRBV20-1 and TRBJ2-1; D is possibly TRBD2 (6 bases). The germline gives CDR1 DFQATT, CDR2 SNEGSKA (reference sequence). The CDR3 extends over 14 amino acids. Trimming pared 3 bases from V and 6 bases from J, leaving 15 bases between.

There are many counts of this clonotype. The rearrangement links TRBV20-1 to TRBJ2-5; D ambiguous. CDR3 size: 11 residues. Per germline, CDR1 DFQATT and CDR2 SNEGSKA (reference sequence). V was pared by 3 bases and J by 4 bases, with 6 bases between. CDR3 DNA sequence: TGCAGTGCTAGCAACGGAGAGACCCAGTACTTC. Its translation is CSASNGETQYF.

This clonotype was seen many times. The chain recombines TRBV5-1 with TRBJ2-2; possibly TRBD1 for D (6 bases). Germline assignment: CDR1 SGHRS and CDR2 YFSETQ. The CDR3 runs to 13 residues. V lost 4 bases and J lost 6, with 10 bases in between. CDR3 coding DNA: TGCGCCAGCAGCCAACAGGGTTCCGGGGAGCTGTTTTTT. It codes for CASSQQGSGELFF.

This clonotype appeared many times. The V call is TRBV12-3 or TRBV12-4, the J call TRBJ2-5; possible D gene TRBD2, 6 bases. Trimming cost V 6 bases and J 1 base, with 9 bases left between them. This CDR3 has 13 amino acids. DNA of the CDR3: TGTGCCAGCAGCCTGGGACTCCAAGAGACCCAGTACTTC. Residues: CASSLGLQETQYF.

This clonotype was counted a few times. The rearrangement joins TRBV5-5 to TRBJ2-1; 7 bases are a match to TRBD1. Per the germline V gene, CDR1 is SGHKS and CDR2 is YYEKEE (reference sequence). CDR3 length: 14 amino acids. J was trimmed by 7 bases and V by 1 base; bases with no gene match: 5. The chain's CDR3 is CASSLPDRANEQFF. The CDR3, as DNA: TGTGCCAGCAGCTTGCCTGACAGGGCGAATGAGCAGTTCTTC.

This clonotype was seen repeatedly, ten times or more. This sequence joins TRBV29-1 and TRBJ2-7; D call uncertain. With 4 bases removed from V and 3 bases from J, the gap between germline ends came to 7 bases. Germline CDR1 SQVTM, CDR2 ANQGSEA. The CDR3 runs 11 residues. Here the CDR3 DNA reads TGCAGCGTTGTAACAGACTACGAGCAGTACTTC. It encodes CSVVTDYEQYF.

This clonotype was seen many times. The chain employs TRBV6-6 and TRBJ2-7, with a tentative D call TRBD2 (5 bases). The CDR3 consists of 12 residues. The germline CDR1 and CDR2 sequences are MNHNY and SVGAGI (reference sequence). The V and J ends lost 5 bases and 4 bases respectively, with 9 bases between them. In DNA, the CDR3 is TGTGCCAGCAGTGCGGACTTTTACGAGCAGTACTTC. It encodes CASSADFYEQYF.

This clonotype was counted many times. The chain is built from TRBV20-1 and TRBJ1-5, with D tentatively TRBD1 (5 bases). Trimming left V 1 base short and J 5 bases short, with 12 bases between. Per the germline V gene, CDR1 is DFQATT and CDR2 is SNEGSKA (reference sequence). This CDR3 comprises 14 residues. CDR3 sequence (DNA): TGCAGTGCTAGAGGGGACCGATGGGATCAGCCCCAGCATTTT. It yields the protein CSARGDRWDQPQHF.

In its sample, this clonotype was seen many times. The J gene is TRBJ2-1, the V gene TRBV6-2 or TRBV6-3; D remains unclear. Trimming shortened V by 7 bases and J by 1 base, and 17 bases separated the two germline ends. Germline loops: CDR1 MNHEY, CDR2 SVGEGT. This CDR3 contains 16 residues. CDR3 sequence (DNA): TGTGCCAGCAACATAGCCGCGTCGTGGTCCTACAATGAGCAGTTCTTC. This codes for CASNIAASWSYNEQFF.

This clonotype came up many times. This rearrangement joins TRBV20-1 to TRBJ2-5; D may match TRBD1 or TRBD2 (6 bases each). V shed 0 bases and J shed 4 bases, with 15 bases lying between them. Germline values: CDR1 DFQATT, CDR2 SNEGSKA (reference sequence). The CDR3 totals 15 residues. CDR3 protein: CSARDEGGGTETQYF. The CDR3 region has the DNA TGCAGTGCTAGAGATGAGGGGGGCGGAACAGAGACCCAGTACTTC.

A note on this clonotype: This could be a read error, since a much larger clone is one nucleotide away. The rearrangement links TRBV7-9 to TRBJ1-6, with D tentatively TRBD1 (6 bases). The CDR3 is 15 residues long. Germline CDR1 SEHNR, CDR2 FQNEAQ (reference sequence). In DNA form, the CDR3 reads TGTGCCAGCAGCCCTCAGGGGTCCTATAATTCACCCCTCAACTTT. Its protein is CASSPQGSYNSPLNF.

In its sample, this clonotype was seen many times. CDR3 in amino acids: CASPTGTGELFF. DNA for the CDR3: TGTGCCAGCCCGACCGGCACCGGGGAGCTGTTTTTT. The V call is TRBV7-9, the J call TRBJ2-2; D is ambiguous. CDR3 size: 12 residues. Looked up from germline, CDR1 is SEHNR and CDR2 is FQNEAQ (reference sequence). V was pared by 8 bases and J by 4 bases, with 8 bases between.